Listed below are T cell receptor beta chains from one sample, sequenced in a study of human T cells and chemical hapten exposure. TCRdb ran MiXCR on the RACE reads and lists one entry per CDR3 protein. The sample shows more than 250,000 distinct CDR3 sequences, about 9% of them seen only once. Specimen: whole blood, collected in connection with sensitization to the hapten diphenylcyclopropenone (DPC). These receptor sequences come from a woman aged 40 to 50 with alopecia areata. Some clones in this sample may be carry-over from other donors' samples. CDR3s include the opening cysteine and the closing phenylalanine or tryptophan. The D gene is left open where the match is weak. Expanded clones get a size class; other rows say once, few or many, or leave the size out.

>TRBJ2-7|TRBV20-1|NA|NA
TGCAGTCCCCTCAGGACGCTATCCTACGAGCAGTACTTC
CSPLRTLSYEQYF
>TRBJ1-5|TRBV6-2/TRBV6-3|many|NA
TGTGCCAGCGTCCCCAAGGGCTACAATCAGCCCCAGCATTTT
CASVPKGYNQPQHF
>TRBJ1-6|TRBV27|few|NA
TGTGCCAGCAGTTCCGGTCTTAGAATTAATTCACCCCTCCACTTT
CASSSGLRINSPLHF
>TRBJ1-5|TRBV12-3/TRBV12-4|many|NA
TGTGCCAGCAGTTCTCCGGGACTCCCTTTCAATCAGCCCCAGCATTTT
CASSSPGLPFNQPQHF
>TRBJ1-5|TRBV7-8|many|NA
TGTGCCAGCAGCCTCAGGGTTTCTAACCCCCAGCATTTT
CASSLRVSNPQHF
>TRBJ1-2|TRBV10-3|few|NA
TGTGCCATCAGTGGGACCTCCGGGGGCTATGGCTACACCTTC
CAISGTSGGYGYTF
>TRBJ2-3|TRBV7-2|few|TRBD2
TGTGCCAGCAGCGGCAGACTAGCGGGAGCCACCACAGATACGCAGTATTTT
CASSGRLAGATTDTQYF
>TRBJ2-3|TRBV12-3/TRBV12-4|NA|NA
TGTGCCAGCAGTTCCCCGGAGAGGCAGTATTTT
CASSSPERQYF
>TRBJ1-2|TRBV9|few|NA
TGTGCCAGCAGCGGACAGGACACCCCCCCTGGCTACACCTTC
CASSGQDTPPGYTF
>TRBJ2-3|TRBV7-2|NA|TRBD2
TGTGCCAGCAGCCCAATGGGGACTAGCCATACGCAGTATTTT
CASSPMGTSHTQYF
>TRBJ1-2|TRBV14|NA|NA
TGTGCCAGCAGCAGGCCGGGACAAATCTATGGCTACACCTTC
CASSRPGQIYGYTF
>TRBJ1-6|TRBV7-2|many|NA
TGTGCCAGCAGCTTAGTCAGGCCTAATTCACCCCTCCACTTT
CASSLVRPNSPLHF
>TRBJ2-3|TRBV2|few|TRBD2
TGTGCCAGCAGCCCAAGCGGGAGTTCAGATACGCAGTATTTT
CASSPSGSSDTQYF
>TRBJ1-2|TRBV4-2|few|TRBD1
TGTGCCAGCAGCCAAGATTCGGGACAGCTCTATGGCTACACCTTC
CASSQDSGQLYGYTF
>TRBJ2-1|TRBV20-1|few|TRBD2
TGCAGTGCTAGAGCAACTAGCGGGAGGGGGCAGTTCTTC
CSARATSGRGQFF
>TRBJ1-2|TRBV5-4|NA|NA
TGTGCCAGCAGCTTGAATTCGGACTATGGCTACACCTTC
CASSLNSDYGYTF
>TRBJ2-3|TRBV28|few|TRBD2
TGTGCCAGCAGCCCATTGACTAGCGGGAGATCTGCTGATACGCAGTATTTT
CASSPLTSGRSADTQYF
>TRBJ1-5|TRBV4-2|many|TRBD1
TGTGCCAGCAGTCAAGACAGGGGCAATCAGCCCCAGCATTTT
CASSQDRGNQPQHF
>TRBJ2-5|TRBV27|NA|TRBD2
TGTGCCAGCAGATGGGGACTAGCGGGAGAAGAGACCCAGTACTTC
CASRWGLAGEETQYF
>TRBJ1-2|TRBV13|NA|NA
TGTGCCAGCAGCCTTGGTTCGATGGGAGGCTACACCTTC
CASSLGSMGGYTF
>TRBJ1-2|TRBV5-1|NA|NA
TGCGCCAGCAGCGACGGGGACGGCGGCTATGGCTACACCTTC
CASSDGDGGYGYTF
>TRBJ1-5|TRBV6-1|NA|NA
TGTGCCAGCAGTGCCGGCGGGTCTGGGGATGGCAATCAGCCCCAGCATTTT
CASSAGGSGDGNQPQHF
>TRBJ2-7|TRBV28|many|NA
TGTGCCAGCAGTTTGGGTTTCGAGCAGTACTTC
CASSLGFEQYF
>TRBJ2-1|TRBV5-4|NA|TRBD2
TGTGCCAGCAGCTTGGGGGCCGGACTAGCGGGAGAATCTGAGCAGTTCTTC
CASSLGAGLAGESEQFF
>TRBJ2-1|TRBV28|few|TRBD1
TGTGCCAGCAGGGGCTCCGGACAGGGCGAAGGTGAGCAGTTCTTC
CASRGSGQGEGEQFF
>TRBJ2-7|TRBV15|few|NA
TGTGCCACCAGCAGAGATAACAGCTACGAGCAGTACTTC
CATSRDNSYEQYF
>TRBJ2-3|TRBV7-3|few|TRBD2
TGTGCCAGCAGCACCAGCGGGATCGGTGTAGATACGCAGTATTTT
CASSTSGIGVDTQYF
>TRBJ2-7|TRBV29-1|NA|TRBD2
TGCAGCGTTGAGGCGGGAGGGCACGAGCAGTACTTC
CSVEAGGHEQYF
>TRBJ1-4|TRBV2|few|NA
TGTGCCAGCAACCCACAGGGTACTAATGAAAAACTGTTTTTT
CASNPQGTNEKLFF
>TRBJ2-6|TRBV11-2|NA|NA
TGTGCCAGCAGCCTACCCCCGGGGAGCTCTGGGGCCAACGTCCTGACTTTC
CASSLPPGSSGANVLTF
>TRBJ2-2|TRBV9|few|NA
TGTGCCAGCAGCGTAGAGTGGCCCCGCACCGGGGAGCTGTTTTTT
CASSVEWPRTGELFF
>TRBJ2-1|TRBV6-6|NA|NA
TGTGCCAGCAGACTGGGGGTCTACAATGAGCAGTTCTTC
CASRLGVYNEQFF
>TRBJ1-5|TRBV28|NA|TRBD1
TGTGCCAGCAGTTACCTTCCCTCGCGACAGGGGGCGGATGAGCCCCAGCATTTT
CASSYLPSRQGADEPQHF
>TRBJ2-7|TRBV29-1|many|NA
TGCAGCGTTGAAGTCGAATCGGGATGGAGCTCCTACGAGCAGTACTTC
CSVEVESGWSSYEQYF
>TRBJ2-2|TRBV5-1|few|TRBD2
TGCGCCAGCAGCTTCATTGCGGGAGGTACCGGGGAGCTGTTTTTT
CASSFIAGGTGELFF
>TRBJ1-4|TRBV10-3|NA|TRBD1
TGTGCCGTACGACCGGGACAGGGACAAAAACTGTTTTTT
CAVRPGQGQKLFF
>TRBJ1-2|TRBV7-2|NA|TRBD1
TGTGCCAGCAGAGACGGACAGGGATCCCCAGGCTACACCTTC
CASRDGQGSPGYTF
>TRBJ1-2|TRBV6-6|NA|NA
TGTGCCAGCAGTTACTCGATGGGGTGGGATGGAAACAGTGGCTACACCTTC
CASSYSMGWDGNSGYTF
>TRBJ2-7|TRBV4-2|NA|TRBD1
TGTGCCAGCAGCGAGTATCTCCTAGGACAGGGGGCTAGCGAGCAGTACTTC
CASSEYLLGQGASEQYF
>TRBJ1-1|TRBV4-3|NA|NA
TGCGCCAGCAGCCAAGAGCGGGGGACAGAAGCTTTCTTT
CASSQERGTEAFF
>TRBJ2-7|TRBV7-2|NA|NA
TGTGCCAGCAGCTTAGCCGCGGTCCACTACGAGCAGTACTTC
CASSLAAVHYEQYF
>TRBJ2-1|TRBV7-2|many|NA
TGTGCCAGCAGCTTAGGGAGTGGGTCCTACAATGAGCAGTTCTTC
CASSLGSGSYNEQFF
>TRBJ2-5|TRBV6-6|many|NA
TGTGCCAGCAGTTACTCGGCTGGACCCCCGCAGTACTTC
CASSYSAGPPQYF
>TRBJ2-1|TRBV20-1|few|TRBD1
TGCAGTGCCCCGACCCCTTACAGGGGTAATGAGCAGTTCTTC
CSAPTPYRGNEQFF
>TRBJ2-5|TRBV7-8|few|NA
TGTGCCAGCTCCGGACCACCGACCTCGAGACAGACCCAGTACTTC
CASSGPPTSRQTQYF